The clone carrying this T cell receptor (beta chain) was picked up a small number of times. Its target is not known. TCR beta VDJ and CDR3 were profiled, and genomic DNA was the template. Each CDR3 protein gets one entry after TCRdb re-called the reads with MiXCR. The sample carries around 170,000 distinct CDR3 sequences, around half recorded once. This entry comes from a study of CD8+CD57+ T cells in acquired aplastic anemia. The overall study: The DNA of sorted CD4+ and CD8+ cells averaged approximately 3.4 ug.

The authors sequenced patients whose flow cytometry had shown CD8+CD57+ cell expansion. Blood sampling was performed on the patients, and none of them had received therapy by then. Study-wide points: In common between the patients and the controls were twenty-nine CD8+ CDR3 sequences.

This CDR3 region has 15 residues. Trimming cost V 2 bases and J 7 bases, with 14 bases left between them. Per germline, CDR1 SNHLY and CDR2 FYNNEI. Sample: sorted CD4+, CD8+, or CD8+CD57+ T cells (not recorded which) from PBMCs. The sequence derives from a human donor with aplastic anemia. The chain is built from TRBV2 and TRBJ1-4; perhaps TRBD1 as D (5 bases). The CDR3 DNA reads TGTGCCAGCAGTGAAACAGGCGGGTTGGGTGAAAAACTGTTTTTT. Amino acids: CASSETGGLGEKLFF.